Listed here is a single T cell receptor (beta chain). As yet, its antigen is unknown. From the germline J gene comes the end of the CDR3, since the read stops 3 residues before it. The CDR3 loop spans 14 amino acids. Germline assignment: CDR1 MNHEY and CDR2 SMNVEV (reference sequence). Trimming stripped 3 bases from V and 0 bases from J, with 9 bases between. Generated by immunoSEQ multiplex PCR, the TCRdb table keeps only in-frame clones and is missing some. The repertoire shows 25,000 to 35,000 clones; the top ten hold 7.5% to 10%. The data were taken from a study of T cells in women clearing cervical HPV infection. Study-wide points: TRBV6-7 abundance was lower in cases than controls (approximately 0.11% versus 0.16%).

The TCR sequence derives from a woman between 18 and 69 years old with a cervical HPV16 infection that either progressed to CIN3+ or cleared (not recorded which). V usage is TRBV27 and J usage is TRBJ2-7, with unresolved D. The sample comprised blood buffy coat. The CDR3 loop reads CASSFFRSSYEQYF. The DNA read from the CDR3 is TGTGCCAGCAGTTTCTTCAGGAGCTCCTACGAG.